Presented here are 18 T cell receptor beta chains from one specimen sequenced in a study of vaccination effects on CD4 cells after COVID-19. Antigen-specific CD4+ T cell clonotypes were called by their expansion after viral peptide-pool culture in ViraFEST. Having been cultured for 9 to 11 days, the cells underwent CD4+ T cell isolation. Infection with SARS-CoV-2 occurred in the person between March and December 2020, and PCR confirmed it. Their target antigens are unknown. TCRdb keeps only in-frame clones here, not all; method: immunoSEQ multiplex PCR. In the table there are more than 20,000 clones, under 85% of which are singletons. The material was CD4+ T cells from PBMCs cultured with a peptide pool, obtained before COVID-19 vaccination. All receptors derive from a human donor who had a prior SARS-CoV-2 infection.

This clone was picked up one time. V gene TRBV7-8 combines with J gene TRBJ1-5; D perhaps matches TRBD1 (5 bases). The CDR3 length is 16 residues. Germline V gene data show CDR1 as SGHVS and CDR2 as FQNEAQ. Trimming pared 2 bases from V and 4 bases from J, leaving 15 bases between. DNA for the CDR3: TGTGCCAGCAGCTTAAAGGAAGTTGGGGCAAATCAGCCCCAGCATTTT. Amino acid sequence: CASSLKEVGANQPQHF.

The rearrangement joins TRBV19 to TRBJ2-7, with D tentatively TRBD1 (5 bases). The CDR3 has 18 amino acids. Deletions cut 3 bases from V and 1 base from J, with 22 bases between. Germline lookup yields CDR1 LNHDA and CDR2 SQIVND (reference sequence). Here the CDR3 reads CASSIPGGQGGWSYEQYF. DNA for the CDR3: TGTGCCAGTAGTATCCCCGGTGGGCAGGGCGGTTGGTCCTACGAGCAGTACTTC.

This chain links TRBV5-4 with TRBJ2-5, with 11 bases matching TRBD2. Germline V lookup: CDR1 SGHNT, CDR2 YYREEE (reference sequence). The CDR3 is made up of 16 amino acids. With 2 bases clipped from V and 3 bases from J, the junction kept 6 bases outside the gene matches. The CDR3 is CASSLRTSGRKETQYF. In DNA form, the CDR3 reads TGTGCCAGCAGCTTACGAACTAGCGGGAGAAAAGAGACCCAGTACTTC.

The chain employs TRBV4-1 and TRBJ2-5; D is undetermined. V dropped 3 bases and J dropped 3 bases, with 11 bases sitting between them. CDR3 length equals 14 residues. Germline CDR1 reads MGHRA; CDR2 reads YSYEKL. The CDR3 spells CASSQGPLKETQYF. The CDR3 coding sequence is TGCGCCAGCAGCCAGGGCCCCTTGAAAGAGACCCAGTACTTC.

V and J are TRBV20-1 and TRBJ2-5; D might be TRBD2 (6 bases). The V end lost 3 bases, the J end lost 4 bases, and 12 bases lay between the germline ends. This CDR3 contains 13 residues. CDR1 DFQATT and CDR2 SNEGSKA come from the germline V gene (reference sequence). CDR3 loop: CSASWTGVETQYF. The CDR3 region has the DNA TGCAGTGCTAGTTGGACGGGGGTAGAGACCCAGTACTTC.

This clone appeared a single time. This chain uses TRBV11-3 with TRBJ1-1; no reliable D call. Per the germline V gene, CDR1 is SGHNT and CDR2 is YENEEA. There are 13 residues in the CDR3. V was clipped by 4 bases and J by 0 bases, with 6 bases between them. The CDR3 here is CASSSQLNTEAFF. CDR3 bases: TGTGCCAGCAGCTCCCAGTTGAACACTGAAGCTTTCTTT.

V gene TRBV5-4 combines with J gene TRBJ2-5; 14 bases are shared with TRBD2. V lost 4 bases to trimming and J lost 1 base; unmatched junction nucleotides: 3. Germline assignment: CDR1 SGHNT and CDR2 YYREEE (reference sequence). The CDR3 sequence is 16 residues long. The CDR3 DNA reads TGTGCCAGCAGCACGACTAGCGGGAGGGTCCAAGAGACCCAGTACTTC. Protein sequence: CASSTTSGRVQETQYF.

The chain couples TRBV24-1 to TRBJ2-3; 9 bases agree with TRBD2. The CDR3 covers 15 residues. J gave up 4 bases and V 3 bases, and 4 bases lay outside the gene matches. The germline V gene has CDR1 KGHDR and CDR2 SFDVKD. In DNA, the CDR3 is TGTGCCACCAGTGATCAGCGGGAGGTTTCAGATACGCAGTATTTT. Translating gives CATSDQREVSDTQYF.

V gene TRBV18 combines with J gene TRBJ1-1, with 11 bases that match TRBD1. The CDR3 is made up of 15 amino acids. The trim removed 2 bases at V and 6 bases at J, leaving 5 bases unmatched. CDR1 is KGHSH and CDR2 is LQKENI in the germline V gene. CDR3 bases: TGTGCCAGCTCACCAAGGACAGGGGGCGAGTCTGAAGCTTTCTTT. Protein sequence: CASSPRTGGESEAFF.

The chain employs TRBV15 and TRBJ1-5, with 7 positions matching TRBD1. J gave up 0 bases and V 3 bases, and 5 bases lay outside the gene matches. This CDR3 comprises 16 residues. Germline CDR1 and CDR2: LNHNV and YYDKDF (reference sequence). CDR3 sequence reads: CATSRQGGYSNQPQHF. DNA of the CDR3: TGTGCCACCAGCAGGCAGGGGGGGTATAGCAATCAGCCCCAGCATTTT. The complete variable domain, with remaining parts taken from reference TRBV15 and TRBJ1-5, reads DAMVIQNPRYQVTQFGKPVTLSCSQTLNHNVMYWYQQKSSQAPKLLFHYYDKDFNNEADTPDNFQSRRPNTSFCFLDIRSPGLGDTAMYLCATSRQGGYSNQPQHFGDGTRLSIL.

The chain is built from TRBV4-2 and TRBJ2-7, with D perhaps being TRBD1 or TRBD2 (6 bases each). Germline values: CDR1 LGHNA, CDR2 YNFKEQ. V was pared by 2 bases and J by 0 bases, with 14 bases between. The length of the CDR3 is 16 residues. The CDR3 is CASSQSVADSSYEQYF. DNA of the CDR3: TGTGCCAGCAGCCAATCTGTAGCGGACAGCTCCTACGAGCAGTACTTC.

The chain links TRBV9 to TRBJ1-1; D might be TRBD1 (5 bases). Trimming took off 0 bases at V and 6 bases at J, with 18 bases between the two ends. The CDR3 totals 16 residues. The germline V gene encodes CDR1 SGDLS and CDR2 YYNGEE. The CDR3 coding sequence is TGTGCCAGCAGCGTAGTAAGGGGTGGGGAGATAGCTGAAGCTTTCTTT. This codes for CASSVVRGGEIAEAFF.

The chain links TRBV9 to TRBJ1-1; tentatively, D is TRBD1 (6 bases). The length of the CDR3 is 14 residues. Deletions cut 4 bases from V and 2 bases from J, with 12 bases between. Germline V gene sequence: CDR1 SGDLS, CDR2 YYNGEE. CDR3 loop: CASSPTGTNTEAFF. CDR3 sequence (DNA): TGTGCCAGCAGCCCTACAGGGACAAACACTGAAGCTTTCTTT.

The V and J genes are TRBV6-2 or TRBV6-3 and TRBJ1-5; D call uncertain. The V gene's germline CDR1 is MNHEY and CDR2 SVGEGT. Trimming stripped 2 bases from V and 5 bases from J, with 10 bases between. CDR3 length: 14 residues. CDR3 amino acids: CASSYPQEHQPQHF. CDR3 DNA: TGTGCCAGCAGTTACCCTCAAGAGCATCAGCCCCAGCATTTT.

This sequence joins TRBV6-5 and TRBJ2-2, with D uncertain. Germline values: CDR1 MNHEY, CDR2 SVGAGI. Between the trimmed V and J ends, which lost 7 bases and 1 base, there was a span of 10 bases. CDR3 size: 14 residues. The CDR3 DNA sequence: TGTGCCAGCACTAAGCCGGGGAACACCGGGGAGCTGTTTTTT. It yields the protein CASTKPGNTGELFF.

The chain has TRBV30 and TRBJ1-5; D is unclear. This CDR3 spans 13 amino acids. Trimming took 0 bases from V and 4 from J, leaving 7 bases between them. CDR1 and CDR2 (germline): GTSNPN, SVGIG (reference sequence). CDR3 in amino acids: CAWSVQENQPQHF. For the CDR3, the DNA is TGTGCCTGGAGTGTCCAGGAGAATCAGCCCCAGCATTTT.

This sequence joins TRBV3-1 (or the pseudogene TRBV3-2) and TRBJ1-5, with a weak D call TRBD1 (5 bases). The germline V gene encodes CDR1 LGHDT and CDR2 YNNKEL (reference sequence). The V gene lost 1 base and the J gene lost 11 bases, with 9 bases spanning the gap. This CDR3 spans 12 amino acids. The CDR3 nucleotides read TGTGCCAGCAGCCAAGGGGGACTAGCCCAGCATTTT. This gives the protein CASSQGGLAQHF.

The chain uses TRBV2 and TRBJ2-7; 12 bases map to TRBD2. Trimming took 4 bases from V and 3 from J; bases not matched to a gene: 1. CDR3 size: 14 residues. The V gene's germline CDR1 is SNHLY and CDR2 FYNNEI. This CDR3 reads CASSGTSGNYEQYF. The CDR3 DNA is TGTGCCAGCAGTGGGACTAGCGGGAACTACGAGCAGTACTTC.